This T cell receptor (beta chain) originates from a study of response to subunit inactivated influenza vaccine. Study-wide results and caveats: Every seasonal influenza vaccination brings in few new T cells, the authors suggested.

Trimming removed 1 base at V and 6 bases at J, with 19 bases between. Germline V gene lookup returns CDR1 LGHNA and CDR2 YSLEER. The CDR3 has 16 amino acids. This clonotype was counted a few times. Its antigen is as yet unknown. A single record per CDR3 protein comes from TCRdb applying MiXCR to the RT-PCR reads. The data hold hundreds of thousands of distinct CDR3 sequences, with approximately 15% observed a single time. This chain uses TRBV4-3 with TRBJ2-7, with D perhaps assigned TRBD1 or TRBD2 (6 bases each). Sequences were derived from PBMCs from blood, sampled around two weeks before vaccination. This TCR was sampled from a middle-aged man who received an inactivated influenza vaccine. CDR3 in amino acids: CASSQGLDGGRREQYF. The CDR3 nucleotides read TGCGCCAGCAGCCAAGGGCTAGATGGGGGGCGACGCGAGCAGTACTTC.